This T cell receptor (beta chain) was found in a study of blood T cell repertoires in COVID-19. Study at large: Acute and convalescent COVID-19 specimens originated in the United States, Italy and Spain.

Original methodology: Amplifying reference gene primers gave estimates of nucleated cell counts. Clones were sequenced by immunoSEQ multiplex PCR, and TCRdb holds only the in-frame ones, with some missing. That table furnishes V, J and clone size, whereas the DNA furnished D and trimming. The table includes hundreds of thousands of clones, roughly 89% detected once. Germline CDR1 is SQVTM and CDR2 is ANQGSEA. Trimming pared 4 bases from V and 2 bases from J, leaving 15 bases between. The CDR3 runs to 14 residues. The chain has TRBV29-1 and TRBJ2-7; D perhaps matches TRBD2 (6 bases). The sequence came from a woman aged 45-65 years with COVID-19, enrolled during active disease. The sequenced sample was peripheral blood. In DNA, the CDR3 is TGCAGCGTTGTCGTCGCGGGGTCCGCCTACGAGCAGTACTTC. It codes for CSVVVAGSAYEQYF.